These T cell receptor beta chains were read from a single sample in a study of T-cell reconstitution after alpha-beta-depleted transplantation in children. TCRdb re-analysed the PCR reads in MiXCR, keeping a single row per CDR3 protein. The data hold about 98,000 distinct CDR3 sequences, with less than 25% observed a single time. The specimen was PBMCs, collected before TCRalphabeta/CD19-depleted stem cell transplant. These receptors were collected from a boy aged 2-9 years with acute lymphoblastic leukemia, due to receive a stem cell transplant. The CDR3 runs from the conserved cysteine through the conserved F or W. The D gene is left open where the match is weak. A row's size may be missing; if present it is once, few, many or a size class.

abundance | j_gene | v_gene | d_gene | CDR3aa | CDR3nt
few | TRBJ1-1 | TRBV20-1 | - | CSARERGSGTEAFF | TGCAGTGCTAGAGAAAGGGGGTCGGGCACTGAAGCTTTCTTT
- | TRBJ2-1 | TRBV5-1 | - | CACSFQGGDNEQFF | TGCGCCTGCAGCTTCCAGGGCGGAGACAATGAGCAGTTCTTC
- | TRBJ2-3 | TRBV7-2 | TRBD2 | CASSWGLAGADTQYF | TGTGCCAGCAGCTGGGGACTAGCGGGAGCAGATACGCAGTATTTT
- | TRBJ2-6 | TRBV20-1 | TRBD2 | CSASLGGGPNSGANVLTF | TGCAGTGCTAGCCTGGGCGGGGGACCGAACTCTGGGGCCAACGTCCTGACTTTC
- | TRBJ1-1 | TRBV4-1 | - | CASSQDEGGEAFF | TGCGCCAGCAGCCAAGATGAAGGAGGCGAAGCTTTCTTT
large | TRBJ2-5 | TRBV5-1 | - | CASSQASSGPQETQYF | TGCGCCAGCAGCCAAGCATCCTCGGGACCCCAAGAGACCCAGTACTTC
many | TRBJ2-1 | TRBV11-2 | TRBD2 | CASSSPVSSGSSYNEQFF | TGTGCCAGCAGCTCGCCTGTTTCAAGCGGGAGTTCCTACAATGAGCAGTTCTTC
few | TRBJ1-2 | TRBV25-1 | - | CASSEYKNYGYTF | TGTGCCAGCAGTGAATACAAAAACTATGGCTACACCTTC
many | TRBJ2-3 | TRBV11-2 | - | CASSLGRNTQYF | TGTGCCAGCAGCTTAGGAAGAAATACGCAGTATTTT
- | TRBJ2-7 | TRBV3-1 | TRBD1 | CASSQGPGQGAFAYEQYF | TGTGCCAGCAGCCAAGGCCCGGGACAGGGGGCATTCGCCTACGAGCAGTACTTC
medium-sized | TRBJ2-3 | TRBV14 | - | CASSQVSDTQYF | TGTGCCAGCAGCCAAGTCTCCGATACGCAGTATTTT
- | TRBJ2-7 | TRBV29-1 | TRBD2 | CSVGRTSGGAHEQYF | TGCAGCGTTGGTAGGACTAGCGGAGGGGCCCACGAGCAGTACTTC
few | TRBJ1-3 | TRBV27 | - | CASSPKILSGNTIYF | TGTGCCAGCAGTCCCAAAATCCTCTCTGGAAACACCATATATTTT
- | TRBJ1-5 | TRBV28 | - | CASSSRGLVTPQHF | TGTGCCAGCAGTTCCCGGGGCCTAGTGACGCCCCAGCATTTT
- | TRBJ2-1 | TRBV6-2/TRBV6-3 | - | CATGDGTAYNEQFF | TGTGCCACGGGGGACGGGACAGCCTACAATGAGCAGTTCTTC
many | TRBJ2-1 | TRBV19 | - | CASSPGLGGEQFF | TGTGCCAGTAGTCCGGGACTTGGGGGCGAGCAGTTCTTC
- | TRBJ2-2 | TRBV29-1 | - | CSVGTSRTGELFF | TGCAGCGTTGGGACTTCCCGGACTGGGGAGCTGTTTTTT
few | TRBJ1-3 | TRBV7-2 | TRBD1 | CASSSPRTGGNTIYF | TGTGCCAGCAGCTCCCCCAGGACAGGTGGAAACACCATATATTTT
- | TRBJ2-2 | TRBV27 | - | CASSLAENTGELFF | TGTGCCAGCAGTTTAGCTGAGAACACCGGGGAGCTGTTTTTT
few | TRBJ1-1 | TRBV6-5 | - | CASSWLQGNTEAFF | TGTGCCAGCAGTTGGTTACAGGGGAACACTGAAGCTTTCTTT